This T cell receptor (beta chain) was identified during a study of regulatory T cells in long-lasting Graves disease. This sample's time point: newly diagnosed GD, antithyroid drugs for less than 3 months. The TCR library was prepared using RNA isolated from PBMCs. iRepertoire HTBI primers and Arm-PCR of CDR3 regions built TCR beta libraries. TCRdb processed the multiplex PCR reads anew with MiXCR; each CDR3 protein has one entry. The sample includes 400,000 to 500,000 distinct CDR3 sequences, approximately 15% of them seen just once. This clonotype came up a few times. The same sample was also used in a study of T cells in Graves' hyperthyroidism and ophthalmopathy. This second report adds: First-round RT-PCR with HTBI primers amplified the TCR CDR3 region.

This clonotype originated in a woman in her thirties or forties with Graves disease. Source: peripheral blood mononuclear cells (PBMCs), taken at new diagnosis, from a patient treated with antithyroid drugs.

CDR3 loop: CASRSPTSGNYNEQFF. CDR3 DNA sequence: TGTGCCAGCAGGTCCCCGACTAGCGGGAACTACAATGAGCAGTTCTTC. The chain has TRBV6-2 or TRBV6-3 and TRBJ2-1, with 11 bases identical to TRBD2. Germline V CDR1 and CDR2: MNHEY, SVGEGT. The CDR3 contains 16 residues. Trimming at V came to 6 bases and at J to 3 bases, leaving 7 bases not matched to a gene.